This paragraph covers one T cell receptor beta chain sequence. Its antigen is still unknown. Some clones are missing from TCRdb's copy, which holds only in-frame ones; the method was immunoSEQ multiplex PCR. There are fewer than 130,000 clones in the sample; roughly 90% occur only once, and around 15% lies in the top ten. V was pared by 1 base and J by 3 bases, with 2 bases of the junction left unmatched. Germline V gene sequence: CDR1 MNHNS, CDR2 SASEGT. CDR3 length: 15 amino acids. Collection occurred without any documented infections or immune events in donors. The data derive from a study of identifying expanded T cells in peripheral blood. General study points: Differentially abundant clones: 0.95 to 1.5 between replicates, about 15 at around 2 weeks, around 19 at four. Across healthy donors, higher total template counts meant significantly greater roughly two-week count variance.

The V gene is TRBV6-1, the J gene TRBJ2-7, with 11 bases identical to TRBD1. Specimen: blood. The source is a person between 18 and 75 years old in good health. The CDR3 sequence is CASSEGDRGVYEQYF. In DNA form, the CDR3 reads TGTGCCAGCAGTGAAGGGGACAGGGGGGTCTACGAGCAGTACTTC.